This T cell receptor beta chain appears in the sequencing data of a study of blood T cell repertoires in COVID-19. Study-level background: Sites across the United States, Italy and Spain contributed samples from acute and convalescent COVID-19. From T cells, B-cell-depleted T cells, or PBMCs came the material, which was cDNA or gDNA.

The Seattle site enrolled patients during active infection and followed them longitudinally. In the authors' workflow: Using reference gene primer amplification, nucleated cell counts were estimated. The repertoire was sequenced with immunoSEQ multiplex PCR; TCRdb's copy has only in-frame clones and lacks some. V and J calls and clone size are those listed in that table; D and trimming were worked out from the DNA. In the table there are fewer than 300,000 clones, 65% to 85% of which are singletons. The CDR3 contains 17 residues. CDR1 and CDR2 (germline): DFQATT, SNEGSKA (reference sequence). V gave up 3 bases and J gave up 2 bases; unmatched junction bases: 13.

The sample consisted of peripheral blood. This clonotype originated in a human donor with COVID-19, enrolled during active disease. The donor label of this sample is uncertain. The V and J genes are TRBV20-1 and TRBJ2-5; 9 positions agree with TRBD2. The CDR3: CSASRVSGSVSQETQYF. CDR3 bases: TGCAGTGCTAGTAGGGTTAGCGGGAGTGTATCTCAAGAGACCCAGTACTTC.